Sequencing of this T cell receptor (beta chain) was carried out in a study of CD8+CD57+ T cells in acquired aplastic anemia. About the study: On average, sorted CD4+ and CD8+ cells gave 3 to 4 ug of DNA. General study points: The study found no significant CD8+ Simpson's diversity difference between patients and controls.

An expansion of CD8+CD57+ cells by flow cytometry had been shown in patients chosen for sequencing. As a group, the patients uniformly had severe acquired aplastic anemia. As for this clonotype: Its antigen is undetermined.

Germline-derived CDR1 and CDR2 are DFQATT and SNEGSKA (reference sequence). This CDR3 region has 14 residues. V was pared by 3 bases and J by 0 bases, with 2 bases of the junction left unmatched. It was genomic DNA that served as the template for profiling TCR beta VDJ and CDR3. A single record per CDR3 protein comes from TCRdb applying MiXCR to the reads. The sample consists of 150,000 to 200,000 distinct CDR3 sequences, about 48% of them appearing once. This receptor was taken from a human donor with aplastic anemia. Specimen: sorted CD4+, CD8+, or CD8+CD57+ T cells (not recorded which) from PBMCs. The genes are TRBV20-1 and TRBJ2-1; TRBD1 matches 7 bases. CDR3 nucleotide sequence: TGCAGTGCTAGCAGGGGGAGCTCCTACAATGAGCAGTTCTTC. Encoded protein: CSASRGSSYNEQFF.